This T cell receptor beta chain was sequenced for a study of Ad26.COV2.S vaccination and SARS-CoV-2 variants. The study, taken as a whole, reports: Spike-specific responses of CD8+ and CD4+ T cells were reported to display substantial breadth after vaccination.

As for this clone: Its target is unknown.

The CDR3 loop spans 15 amino acids. J gave up 10 bases and V 2 bases, and 5 bases lay outside the gene matches. Germline V lookup: CDR1 LGHDT, CDR2 YNNKEL (reference sequence). Treatment described: around 19 received Ad26.COV2.S at low or high dose, single or two shots; roughly 5 received placebo; per-sample allocation not given. Sampling was performed 63 days after the first vaccine or placebo injection. Method: immunoSEQ multiplex PCR; TCRdb's copy keeps in-frame clones and lacks some. There are 400,000 or so clones in the sample; roughly nine tenths occur only once, and approximately 3.7% lies in the top ten.

This sequence originates from a person between 18 and 65 years old who received the Ad26.COV2.S COVID-19 vaccine or a placebo. The chain uses TRBV3-1 (or the pseudogene TRBV3-2) and TRBJ1-6, with TRBD1 identical over 10 bases. The sequencing used peripheral blood, collected in a trial of Ad26.COV2.S vaccine versus placebo. CDR3 DNA: TGTGCCAGCAGCCAAACCGGGACAGGGGACTCACCCCTCCACTTT. It specifies CASSQTGTGDSPLHF.